This T cell receptor (beta chain) is from a study of blood T cell repertoires in COVID-19. Overall study: From the United States, Italy and Spain came samples of acute and convalescent COVID-19. The analysed material was cDNA or gDNA that came from T cells, B-cell-depleted T cells, or PBMCs.

The CDR3 covers 14 residues. With 4 bases clipped from V and 4 bases from J, the junction kept 7 bases outside the gene matches. Germline V lookup: CDR1 SGHTS, CDR2 YDEGEE. The table came from immunoSEQ multiplex PCR; TCRdb's copy has only in-frame clones and leaves some out. The sample consists of about 85,000 clones, about 83% of them appearing once. The sequencing sample was made of peripheral blood. The chain links TRBV5-8 to TRBJ1-2; TRBD1 matches 7 bases. This TCR was sampled from a man in his 60s with acute or convalescent COVID-19. The CDR3 DNA sequence: TGTGCCAGCAGCGGCGGGGCAGGGGGCTATGGCTACACCTTC. Its translation is CASSGGAGGYGYTF.